Reported below is one T cell receptor (beta chain). Antigen unknown. The data belong to a study of brain T cells in children with intractable seizures. Broader study findings: Viral specificity was inferred only from CDR3 similarity; HCMV serostatus was unknown. Absence of clones before surgery may stem from lower sequencing depth.

The protocol was immunoSEQ multiplex PCR, while the TCRdb copy is restricted to in-frame clones and leaves out a portion. The sample has about 340,000 clones, over 85% seen once. Specified time point: blood from clinic visit 5 months post-surgery; TSC patient then seizure free. Surgery cases with the highest brain T cell transcript signatures were chosen for sequencing. Pre-surgery treatment included at least one anti-epileptic drug. This receptor was taken from a boy under three years old with tuberous sclerosis and intractable seizures. The specimen comprised peripheral blood, sampled roughly 5 months after surgery.

The CDR3 loop is CASSVDLAGPTDTQYF. In nucleotides, the CDR3 is TGTGCCAGCAGTGTGGACCTAGCGGGTCCTACAGATACGCAGTATTTT. The V gene is TRBV6-1, the J gene TRBJ2-3; 8 bases match TRBD2. V trimming: 4 bases; J trimming: 3 bases; junction bases outside the gene matches: 9. The CDR3 totals 16 residues. Germline CDR1 and CDR2: MNHNS and SASEGT.